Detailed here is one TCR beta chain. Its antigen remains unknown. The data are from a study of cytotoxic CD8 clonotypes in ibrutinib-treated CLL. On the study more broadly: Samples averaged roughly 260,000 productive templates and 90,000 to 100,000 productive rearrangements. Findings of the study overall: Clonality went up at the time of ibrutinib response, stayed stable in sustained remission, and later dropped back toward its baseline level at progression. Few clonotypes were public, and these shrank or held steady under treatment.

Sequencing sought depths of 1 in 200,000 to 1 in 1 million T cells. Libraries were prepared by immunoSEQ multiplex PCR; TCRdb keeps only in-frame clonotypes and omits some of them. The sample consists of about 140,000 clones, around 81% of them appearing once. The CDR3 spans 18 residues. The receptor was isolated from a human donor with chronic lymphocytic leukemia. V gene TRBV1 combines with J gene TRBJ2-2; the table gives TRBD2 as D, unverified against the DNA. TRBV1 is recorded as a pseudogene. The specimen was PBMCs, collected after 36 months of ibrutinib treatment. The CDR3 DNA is TGCACCAGCAGCCAATCCCCGGGCGGGGGGACGAACACCGGGGAGCTGTTTTTT. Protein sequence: CTSSQSPGGGTNTGELFF.